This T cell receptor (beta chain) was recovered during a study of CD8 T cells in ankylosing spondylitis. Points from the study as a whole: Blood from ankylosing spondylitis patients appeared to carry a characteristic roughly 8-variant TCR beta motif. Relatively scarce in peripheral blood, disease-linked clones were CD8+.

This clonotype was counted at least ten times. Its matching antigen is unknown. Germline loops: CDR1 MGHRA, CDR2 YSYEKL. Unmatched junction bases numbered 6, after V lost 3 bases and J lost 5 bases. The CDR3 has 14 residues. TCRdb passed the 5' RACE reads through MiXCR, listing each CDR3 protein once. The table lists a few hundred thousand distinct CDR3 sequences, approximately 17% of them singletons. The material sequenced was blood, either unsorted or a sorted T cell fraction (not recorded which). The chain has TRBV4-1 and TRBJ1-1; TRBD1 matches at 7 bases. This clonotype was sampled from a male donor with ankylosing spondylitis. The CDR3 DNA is TGCGCCAGCAGCCAGCTAGGGGGCCGGACTGAAGCTTTCTTT. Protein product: CASSQLGGRTEAFF.